A selection of T cell receptor beta chains follows, all from one sample in a study of T cell responses to AZD1222 COVID-19 vaccine. Sequencing was performed with immunoSEQ multiplex PCR; in TCRdb, only in-frame clones are kept and a portion is missing. The table records 170,000 or so clones, 75% to 90% of them present only once. The material sequenced was peripheral blood, taken on day 0 of AZD1222 vaccination. Every receptor here comes from an adult in good health. Both conserved end residues are part of each CDR3. The order of the fields is clone size, D gene, V gene, J gene, CDR3 DNA, CDR3 protein. The D gene is left open where the match is weak. Size values are once, few and many counts, or a class for expanded clones, and some rows have none.

>NA|NA|TRBV10-1|TRBJ2-3
TGCGCCAGCAGTCCCCGTGGGCCCACAGATACGCAGTATTTT
CASSPRGPTDTQYF
>once|TRBD2|TRBV19|TRBJ2-2
TGTGCCAGTAGTAGAGACGGGACTAGCGGACCTAACACCGGGGAGCTGTTTTTT
CASSRDGTSGPNTGELFF
>NA|NA|TRBV10-2|TRBJ1-6
TGCGCCAGCAGTGATTGGCGGTCCAATTCACCCCTCCACTTT
CASSDWRSNSPLHF
>NA|TRBD1|TRBV6-5|TRBJ1-2
TGTGCCAGCAGTCGACAGGGGGCAGGGGGGTATGGCTACACCTTC
CASSRQGAGGYGYTF
>NA|NA|TRBV20-1|TRBJ2-4
TGCAGTGCCCCACGGAGGCAATTTCAGTACTTC
CSAPRRQFQYF
>NA|TRBD1|TRBV27|TRBJ1-2
TGTGCCAGCAGTGCGGGACAGGCTACCTATGGCTACACCTTC
CASSAGQATYGYTF
>NA|NA|TRBV19|TRBJ2-7
TGTGCCAGTAGTATCTTCGAGGGTGTACTCTACGAGCAGTACTTC
CASSIFEGVLYEQYF
>NA|NA|TRBV7-2|TRBJ2-1
TGTGCCAGCAGTTCTCTAGCGAAGCAGTTCTTC
CASSSLAKQFF
>NA|NA|TRBV10-2|TRBJ1-1
TGCGCCAGCAGCTTCGACAGGAGGAACACTGAAGCTTTCTTT
CASSFDRRNTEAFF
>NA|TRBD1|TRBV4-1|TRBJ1-6
TGCGCCAGCAGCCCCAGGGGGGGCGAATCACCCCTCCACTTT
CASSPRGGESPLHF
>NA|NA|TRBV7-2|TRBJ1-5
TGTGCCAGCAGCCAGGGTAGCGGCAGCAATCAGCCCCAGCATTTT
CASSQGSGSNQPQHF
>NA|TRBD1|TRBV11-2|TRBJ1-3
TGTGCCAGCAGCTTAGGCAGGGGGGCTGGAAACACCATATATTTT
CASSLGRGAGNTIYF
>NA|TRBD2|TRBV3-1/TRBV3-2|TRBJ2-5
TGTGCCAGCAGCCAATGGGCTAGCGGGCGAGAGACCCAGTACTTC
CASSQWASGRETQYF
>NA|TRBD1|TRBV5-1|TRBJ2-3
TGCGCCAGCAGCCTACAGGGGGATACAGATACGCAGTATTTT
CASSLQGDTDTQYF
>NA|NA|TRBV7-9|TRBJ2-1
TGTGCCAGCAGCTTAGCGGGGCCAGGGGGGAATGAGCAGTTCTTC
CASSLAGPGGNEQFF
>NA|NA|TRBV9|TRBJ2-7
TGTGCCACCACTTGGTTCTACGAGCAGTACTTC
CATTWFYEQYF
>NA|NA|TRBV7-3|TRBJ2-1
TGTGCCAGCAGCTTACAGGGTTACAATGAGCAGTTCTTC
CASSLQGYNEQFF
>NA|TRBD2|TRBV16|TRBJ2-7
TGTGCCAGCAGCCAGGTTTCAGCGGGAGAATACGAGCAGTACTTC
CASSQVSAGEYEQYF
>NA|NA|TRBV28|TRBJ1-5
TGTGCCAGCAGTTTAGGCTATTCAGGGCATGGTCAGCCCCAGCATTTT
CASSLGYSGHGQPQHF
>NA|NA|TRBV11-3|TRBJ1-1
TGTGCCAGCAGCTTAACGGCGAACACTGAAGCTTTCTTT
CASSLTANTEAFF
>NA|TRBD1|TRBV10-3|TRBJ1-2
TGTGCCATCAGTGCGCTAGGGGGACAGGGGGCAGGCAGTGGCTACACCTTC
CAISALGGQGAGSGYTF
>once|TRBD1|TRBV5-1|TRBJ1-2
TGCGCCAGCAGCCGCTTGGGACAGGGAAATAACGGCTACACCTTC
CASSRLGQGNNGYTF
>NA|NA|TRBV2|TRBJ1-5
TGTGCCAGCAGTGGAGGACCCAATCAGCCCCAGCATTTT
CASSGGPNQPQHF
>NA|TRBD1|TRBV6-5|TRBJ1-4
TGTGCCAGCAATACCCTCGGCAGGGGGAGTGAAAAACTGTTTTTT
CASNTLGRGSEKLFF
>NA|TRBD2|TRBV5-1|TRBJ2-1
TGCGCCAGCAGCCATTCTGGACTAGCGGGTAATGAGCAGTTCTTC
CASSHSGLAGNEQFF
>NA|NA|TRBV12-3/TRBV12-4|TRBJ2-7
TGTGCCAGCAGTCCCCATAATTCCGAGCAGTACTTC
CASSPHNSEQYF
>NA|NA|TRBV28|TRBJ1-4
TGTGCCAGCAGTTTAGGGGGGCAGGCTGAAAAACTGTTTTTT
CASSLGGQAEKLFF
>NA|NA|TRBV28|TRBJ1-5
TGTGCCAGCAGTTTATCATACGGGGGGGGCAACCGCAATAATCAGCCCCAGCATTTT
CASSLSYGGGNRNNQPQHF